One and the same sample provided the 10 T cell receptor beta chains below, sequenced in a study of cytomegalovirus exposure and HLA in healthy donors (TCRdb year 2017). Library preparation was by the immunoSEQ multiplex PCR assay. For the multiplex PCR, a mixture combining 60 forward primers for TCR Vbeta segments and 13 reverse primers for TCR Jbeta segments was used. In its TCRdb copy, this immuneACCESS table keeps in-frame sequences only and misses some clones. Where compared with another copy, unresolved V genes explain less than half of these, and the others have no known cause. This sample has 150,000 to 200,000 clones in its table, and roughly 80% of those were observed once. The top ten clones comprise roughly 3.6% of the sample. Sequenced: PBMCs. These receptors came from a man between 25 and 39 years old in good health and CMV-seropositive.

The gene calls are TRBV4-1 and TRBJ2-5; D unresolved. V lost 2 bases and J 5 bases, leaving 9 bases between the germline ends. The CDR3 runs 13 residues. Germline values: CDR1 MGHRA, CDR2 YSYEKL. The chain's CDR3 is CASSQSFGETQYF. CDR3 DNA sequence: TGCGCCAGCAGCCAAAGTTTCGGGGAGACCCAGTACTTC.

CDR3 nucleotides: TGTGCCAGCAGCCCCGGGTCTCAGGGCGAGCAGTACTTC. This sequence encodes CASSPGSQGEQYF. This chain links TRBV5-4 with TRBJ2-7; TRBD1 might be the D (5 bases). The CDR3 loop spans 13 amino acids. Trimming took off 4 bases at V and 6 bases at J, with 14 bases between the two ends. Germline loops: CDR1 SGHNT, CDR2 YYREEE (reference sequence).

The chain carries TRBV10-3 and TRBJ2-2; D is possibly TRBD2 (6 bases). Germline loops: CDR1 ENHRY, CDR2 SYGVKD. Trimming shortened V by 0 bases and J by 4 bases, and 12 bases separated the two germline ends. The CDR3 is made up of 16 amino acids. The CDR3 DNA reads as TGTGCCATCAGTGAGTCCGGACCGCGGGGCACCGGGGAGCTGTTTTTT. Protein product: CAISESGPRGTGELFF.

The chain carries TRBV28 and TRBJ2-7; tentative D call: TRBD2 (5 bases). The CDR3 covers 11 residues. The ends were cut back, 7 bases at V and 3 bases at J, with 7 bases in the middle. CDR1 is MDHEN and CDR2 is SYDVKM in the germline V gene. In DNA form, the CDR3 reads TGTGCCAGCACCGGGAACTACGAGCAGTACTTC. Protein sequence: CASTGNYEQYF. The full variable domain, completed using reference TRBV28 and TRBJ2-7, is DVKVTQSSRYLVKRTGEKVFLECVQDMDHENMFWYRQDPGLGLRLIYFSYDVKMKEKGDIPEGYSVSREKKERFSLILESASTNQTSMYLCASTGNYEQYFGPGTRLTVT.

The chain carries TRBV5-6 and TRBJ2-7; the D gene is possibly TRBD1 (6 bases). This CDR3 spans 14 amino acids. Germline CDR1 reads SGHDT; CDR2 reads YYEEEE. V lost 6 bases and J 3 bases, leaving 16 bases between the germline ends. The CDR3 nucleotides read TGTGCCAGCAACCGACAGGTTTACAACTACGAGCAGTACTTC. This codes for CASNRQVYNYEQYF.

The CDR3: CATSSPIQSSTDTQYF. The CDR3 DNA is TGTGCCACCAGCAGTCCCATTCAGTCTAGCACAGATACGCAGTATTTT. The chain recombines TRBV15 with TRBJ2-3; D is undetermined. Germline assignment: CDR1 LNHNV and CDR2 YYDKDF (reference sequence). This CDR3 is built from 16 residues. Trimming took off 3 bases at V and 0 bases at J, with 13 bases between the two ends.

V and J are TRBV6-5 and TRBJ2-7, with 11 bases that match TRBD1. The germline V gene has CDR1 MNHEY and CDR2 SVGAGI. This CDR3 is built from 14 residues. V was clipped by 6 bases and J by 5 bases; unmatched bases: 6. For the CDR3, the DNA is TGTGCCAGCAGGTGGGACAGGGGGACAAACGAGCAGTACTTC. Translated, it gives CASRWDRGTNEQYF.

V usage is TRBV18 and J usage is TRBJ2-7; 11 positions match TRBD2. The CDR3 spans 15 residues. J gave up 2 bases and V 2 bases, and 2 bases lay outside the gene matches. CDR1 is KGHSH, CDR2 LQKENI, per germline. The CDR3 region is CASSPVAGGTYEQYF. In nucleotides, the CDR3 is TGTGCCAGCTCACCAGTAGCGGGGGGGACCTACGAGCAGTACTTC.

The V gene is TRBV10-3, the J gene TRBJ1-1; 7 bases are a match to TRBD1. J gave up 4 bases and V 8 bases, and 16 bases lay outside the gene matches. The germline gives CDR1 ENHRY, CDR2 SYGVKD. The CDR3 consists of 16 residues. The CDR3 region has the DNA TGTGCCATCGCAATGTCCCAAAACAGGGGAACCACTGAAGCTTTCTTT. It is translated as CAIAMSQNRGTTEAFF.

The chain links TRBV2 to TRBJ1-1; TRBD1 might be the D (5 bases). V lost 1 base to trimming and J lost 10 bases, with 19 bases between them. Germline CDR1 SNHLY, CDR2 FYNNEI. The CDR3 spans 15 residues. In DNA, the CDR3 is TGTGCCAGCAGTGAAGGGGGGGGTAACGGGGCAGGAGCTTTCTTT. Its translation is CASSEGGGNGAGAFF.